These T cell receptor beta chains were read from a single sample in a study of immune heterogeneity within non-small cell lung tumors. Using its own MiXCR run on the multiplex PCR reads, TCRdb lists one record per CDR3 protein. The sample carries fewer than 5,500 distinct CDR3 sequences, around 33% recorded once. Sequenced sample: lung tumor tissue. The receptors were gathered from a woman aged 50 to 60 with non-small cell lung cancer. The CDR3 runs from the conserved cysteine through the conserved F or W. Fields, in order: D gene, J gene, V gene, clone size, CDR3 protein, CDR3 DNA. A D gene is named only where the DNA matches it firmly. Clone size is shown for a subset of rows, as once, few, many or a class of expanded clone.

NA TRBJ2-1 TRBV19 NA CASNSVPWSNEQFF TGTGCCAGTAATTCAGTCCCCTGGAGCAATGAGCAGTTCTTC
TRBD1 TRBJ1-2 TRBV3-1 medium-sized CASNWAGGNYGYTF TGTGCCAGCAATTGGGCAGGGGGTAACTATGGCTACACCTTC
TRBD1 TRBJ1-5 TRBV19 once CASRGGQGGNQPQHF TGTGCCAGTAGGGGGGGACAGGGAGGCAATCAGCCCCAGCATTTT
TRBD2 TRBJ2-1 TRBV20-1 NA CSAMANLGLAVGNEQFF TGCAGTGCTATGGCTAACTTAGGACTAGCGGTGGGGAATGAGCAGTTCTTC
NA TRBJ1-5 TRBV4-1 medium-sized CASSQWIITGDNQPQHF TGCGCCAGCAGCCAGTGGATCATAACGGGTGACAATCAGCCCCAGCATTTT
NA TRBJ2-5 TRBV19 NA CASSPGAGWETQYF TGTGCCAGTAGTCCCGGAGCAGGGTGGGAGACCCAGTACTTC
TRBD1 TRBJ2-7 TRBV10-2 NA CASHDGTGRYEQYF TGCGCCAGCCACGACGGGACAGGGAGGTACGAGCAGTACTTC
TRBD1 TRBJ2-1 TRBV4-1 few CASSQAGQRNEQFF TGCGCCAGCAGCCAAGCGGGACAGCGCAATGAGCAGTTCTTC
TRBD2 TRBJ2-7 TRBV6-1 medium-sized CASSNSGGAPYEQYF TGTGCCAGCAGTAATAGCGGGGGGGCTCCCTACGAGCAGTACTTC
NA TRBJ2-2 TRBV3-1 NA CASITRFKSTGELFF TGTGCCAGCATCACCCGATTTAAGAGCACCGGGGAGCTGTTTTTT
TRBD2 TRBJ2-3 TRBV5-8 few CASSLGLAGVAQYF TGTGCCAGCAGCTTAGGACTAGCGGGAGTCGCGCAGTATTTT
TRBD2 TRBJ2-7 TRBV10-2 NA CASTRLAGSFEQYF TGCGCCAGCACAAGACTAGCGGGATCCTTCGAGCAGTACTTC
NA TRBJ2-5 TRBV7-8 few CASSFFRLDGEETQYF TGTGCCAGCAGCTTTTTTCGCCTGGACGGAGAAGAGACCCAGTACTTC
TRBD2 TRBJ2-3 TRBV13 few CASSLGLADTDTQYF TGTGCCAGCAGCTTAGGTCTAGCGGACACAGATACGCAGTATTTT
NA TRBJ2-5 TRBV5-1 once CASSNLLGGQETQYF TGCGCCAGCAGTAACCTTTTGGGGGGCCAAGAGACCCAGTACTTC
TRBD1 TRBJ1-6 TRBV30 medium-sized CAWSVSGRGSYNSPLHF TGTGCCTGGAGTGTATCCGGCAGGGGGTCTTATAATTCACCCCTCCACTTT
NA TRBJ2-6 TRBV6-5 medium-sized CASSYSGHGVSGANVLTF TGTGCCAGCAGTTACTCGGGACACGGAGTTTCTGGGGCCAACGTCCTGACTTTC
TRBD2 TRBJ2-1 TRBV12-3/TRBV12-4 medium-sized CASSPARGGGASGDEQFF TGTGCCAGCAGTCCCGCAAGGGGCGGGGGGGCCTCAGGTGATGAGCAGTTCTTC
NA TRBJ2-2 TRBV28 NA CASRDAGIITGELFF TGTGCCAGCAGGGACGCCGGAATTATCACCGGGGAGCTGTTTTTT
NA TRBJ2-2 TRBV24-1 medium-sized CATSERTISTGDTGELFF TGTGCCACCAGTGAGCGAACCATCTCGACAGGAGACACCGGGGAGCTGTTTTTT
NA TRBJ2-5 TRBV12-3/TRBV12-4 NA CASSLSGETQYF TGTGCCAGCAGTCTAAGTGGGGAGACCCAGTACTTC
TRBD2 TRBJ2-7 TRBV7-9 NA CASSFVGLAGVSYDQYF TGTGCCAGCAGCTTCGTTGGGCTAGCGGGAGTATCCTACGATCAGTACTTC
TRBD1 TRBJ1-2 TRBV4-1 medium-sized CASSQDWGTGGANGYTF TGCGCCAGCAGCCAAGATTGGGGGACAGGGGGCGCGAATGGCTACACCTTC
NA TRBJ2-5 TRBV9 medium-sized CASSVAGTYQETQYF TGTGCCAGCAGCGTAGCGGGCACGTACCAAGAGACCCAGTACTTC
TRBD1 TRBJ1-3 TRBV5-4 once CARSPHPGTGSSGNTIYF TGTGCCAGAAGCCCGCACCCAGGGACAGGATCATCCGGAAACACCATATATTTT
TRBD2 TRBJ2-3 TRBV20-1 medium-sized CSARLTRTRHTDTQYF TGCAGTGCTAGATTAACAAGGACTAGACATACGGATACGCAGTATTTT
NA TRBJ2-5 TRBV10-3 few CAISETSQETQYF TGTGCCATCAGTGAGACATCCCAAGAGACCCAGTACTTC
NA TRBJ2-3 TRBV6-1 NA CASSLLEGTDTQYF TGTGCCAGCAGTTTGTTGGAGGGCACAGATACGCAGTATTTT
NA TRBJ1-2 TRBV5-6 NA CASSPPINYGYTF TGTGCCAGCAGCCCCCCTATAAACTATGGCTACACCTTC
TRBD1 TRBJ2-3 TRBV15 medium-sized CATSRRGQGGTDTQYF TGTGCCACCAGCAGGCGGGGACAGGGTGGCACAGATACGCAGTATTTT
NA TRBJ1-3 TRBV12-3/TRBV12-4 medium-sized CASSPSQGIGGNTIYF TGTGCCAGCAGTCCTTCACAGGGAATAGGCGGAAACACCATATATTTT
NA TRBJ2-1 TRBV7-9 medium-sized CASSLVATWGQGNEQFF TGTGCCAGCAGCTTAGTGGCAACATGGGGGCAGGGCAATGAGCAGTTCTTC
NA TRBJ2-1 TRBV3-1 medium-sized CASSQVSLANEQFF TGTGCCAGCAGCCAAGTCTCCCTAGCCAATGAGCAGTTCTTC
NA TRBJ1-2 TRBV9 medium-sized CASSIRTEDYGYTF TGTGCCAGCAGCATACGGACAGAGGACTATGGCTACACCTTC
NA TRBJ1-2 TRBV27 medium-sized CASSFLLGGSNYGYTF TGTGCCAGCAGTTTCCTTTTGGGGGGATCTAACTATGGCTACACCTTC
NA TRBJ1-2 TRBV20-1 medium-sized CSLQGLGGYTF TGCAGCCTACAGGGTCTGGGTGGCTACACCTTC
NA TRBJ1-1 TRBV24-1 NA CASSSSSQGTEAFF TGTGCCAGCAGTTCCTCCTCGCAGGGAACTGAAGCTTTCTTT
NA TRBJ1-1 TRBV7-9 NA CASSLGSGATNTEAFF TGTGCCAGCAGCCTGGGGTCAGGGGCGACGAACACTGAAGCTTTCTTT
TRBD1 TRBJ1-1 TRBV5-1 medium-sized CASSLALTGGTEAFF TGCGCCAGCAGCTTGGCCCTGACAGGGGGGACTGAAGCTTTCTTT
NA TRBJ1-3 TRBV28 NA CASSLSRAGNTIYF TGTGCCAGCAGCCTTTCGAGGGCTGGAAACACCATATATTTT
NA TRBJ2-1 TRBV19 medium-sized CASSTGRSFGGEQFF TGTGCCAGTAGTACGGGCAGGAGTTTTGGGGGTGAGCAGTTCTTC
NA TRBJ2-7 TRBV27 medium-sized CASRPSGTYEQYF TGTGCCAGCAGACCCTCAGGGACCTACGAGCAGTACTTC
NA TRBJ2-3 TRBV4-1 large CASTADGYSTDTQYF TGCGCCAGCACCGCGGACGGGTACAGCACAGATACGCAGTATTTT
TRBD2 TRBJ2-7 TRBV6-2/TRBV6-3 NA CASSTRTSGYEQYF TGTGCCAGCAGTACAAGGACTAGCGGCTACGAGCAGTACTTC
NA TRBJ1-5 TRBV15 medium-sized CATSRGRGNQPQHF TGTGCCACCAGCAGAGGGAGGGGAAATCAGCCCCAGCATTTT
NA TRBJ2-2 TRBV11-2 once CASSRSVRGPNTGELFF TGTGCCAGCAGCCGGAGCGTACGGGGGCCGAACACCGGGGAGCTGTTTTTT
TRBD2 TRBJ2-1 TRBV28 medium-sized CASSSYNPGLEGEQFF TGTGCCAGCAGTTCCTACAATCCGGGACTAGAGGGTGAGCAGTTCTTC
NA TRBJ2-2 TRBV5-4 few CASSLGTRNTGELFF TGTGCCAGCAGCTTGGGGACAAGGAACACCGGGGAGCTGTTTTTT
NA TRBJ1-5 TRBV12-3/TRBV12-4 medium-sized CASSPSGASNQPQHF TGTGCCAGCAGCCCGTCAGGGGCTAGCAATCAGCCCCAGCATTTT
TRBD2 TRBJ2-1 TRBV6-1 few CASRPRSGLAGGEQFF TGTGCCAGCAGACCCCGGTCCGGACTAGCGGGAGGAGAGCAGTTCTTC